This TCR beta chain came from a study of T cell repertoires in cytomegalovirus infection. In TCRdb, the reads were re-called with MiXCR into one record per CDR3 protein. This table holds about 530,000 distinct CDR3 sequences, more than 25% found once. Germline assignment: CDR1 MDHEN and CDR2 SYDVKM. V shed 9 bases, J shed 2 bases, and the junction held 5 bases outside the gene matches. The CDR3 length is 14 residues. The source of this sequence is a human donor in good health (CMV status not recorded). Some clones in this sample may be carry-over from other donors' samples. This chain uses TRBV28 with TRBJ2-1; TRBD1 matches 9 bases. Sample: PBMCs. In DNA, the CDR3 is TGTGCCAGTGTGGACAGGGGCGCCTACAATGAGCAGTTCTTC. Its protein product is CASVDRGAYNEQFF.